The 6 T cell receptor beta chains below come from one sample, sequenced in a study of blood T cell repertoires in COVID-19. Method: immunoSEQ multiplex PCR; TCRdb's copy keeps in-frame clones and lacks some. This sample has roughly 170,000 clones, with around 86% found just once. Sequenced sample: peripheral blood. These receptors were taken from a man aged 35 to 55 with active or convalescent COVID-19.

This rearrangement joins TRBV6-5 to TRBJ1-1, with D perhaps TRBD1 (5 bases). V was cut by 8 bases and J by 11 bases, with 15 bases left in between. The CDR3 runs to 11 residues. Germline CDR1 is MNHEY and CDR2 is SVGAGI. The CDR3 here is CASAAAGEAFF. The CDR3 DNA is TGTGCCAGCGCCGCAGCGGGGGAGGCTTTCTTT.

The rearrangement links TRBV28 to TRBJ2-1; D unresolved. CDR1 is MDHEN, CDR2 SYDVKM, per germline. V shed 8 bases and J shed 5 bases, with 10 bases lying between them. The CDR3 totals 12 residues. The CDR3 loop is CASGSSDNEQFF. The DNA for the CDR3 is TGTGCCAGCGGTTCCAGCGACAATGAGCAGTTCTTC.

The rearrangement joins TRBV27 to TRBJ1-5; D is undetermined. CDR3 size: 14 residues. The germline gives CDR1 MNHEY, CDR2 SMNVEV (reference sequence). Trimming left V 6 bases short and J 6 bases short, with 15 bases between. The CDR3 protein is CASSTGLGVQPQHF. The CDR3 bases are TGTGCCAGCAGCACCGGACTCGGGGTTCAGCCCCAGCATTTT.

The chain couples TRBV7-2 to TRBJ1-3; D remains unclear. The V end was cut by 2 bases, the J end by 0 bases, with 11 bases between. Germline CDR1 SGHTA, CDR2 FQGNSA. The CDR3 spans 16 residues. The CDR3 spells CASSLTPSSSGNTIYF. CDR3 in DNA: TGTGCCAGCAGCTTAACTCCGTCGAGCTCTGGAAACACCATATATTTT.

V is TRBV4-2 and J is TRBJ1-6, with D perhaps TRBD1 (5 bases). The V end was cut by 4 bases, the J end by 10 bases, with 11 bases between. CDR3 length: 13 residues. Per the germline V gene, CDR1 is LGHNA and CDR2 is YNFKEQ. DNA of the CDR3: TGTGCCAGCAGCCCAGGGAAAACCTCACCCCTCCACTTT. Protein sequence: CASSPGKTSPLHF.

The chain uses TRBV14 and TRBJ1-6, with a tentative D call TRBD1 (6 bases). This CDR3 contains 14 residues. Trimming left V 0 bases short and J 9 bases short, with 9 bases between. Germline V gene data show CDR1 as SGHDN and CDR2 as FVKESK. CDR3 sequence: CASSQESRGSPLHF. The CDR3 DNA reads as TGTGCCAGCAGCCAAGAAAGCAGGGGTTCACCCCTCCACTTT.